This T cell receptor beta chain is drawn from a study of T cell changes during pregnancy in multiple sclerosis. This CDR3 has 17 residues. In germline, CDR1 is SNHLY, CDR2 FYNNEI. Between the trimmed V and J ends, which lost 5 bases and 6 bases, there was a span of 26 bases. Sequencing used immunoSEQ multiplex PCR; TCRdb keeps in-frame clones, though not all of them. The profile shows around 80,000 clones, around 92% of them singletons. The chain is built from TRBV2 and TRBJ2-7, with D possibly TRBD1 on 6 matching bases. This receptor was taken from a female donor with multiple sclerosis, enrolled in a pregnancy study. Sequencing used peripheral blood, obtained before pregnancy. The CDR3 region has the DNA TGTGCCAGCAGTCCCCAGGGGCGCAACCTCGGGACGGGCGAGCAGTACTTC. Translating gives CASSPQGRNLGTGEQYF.